What follows is one TCR beta chain and its context. What antigen it recognizes has not been identified. At one end the junction does not follow the germline gene, possibly because of a read error. This sample stems from a study of tumor-infiltrating lymphocytes in primary liver carcinoma listed by TCRdb under 2017. Describing the broader study: The five patients, three men and two women aged 30 to 69 years, had hepatocellular carcinoma (four) or combined HCC and intrahepatic cholangiocarcinoma (one). The five patients had tumors staged T1-T3 N0M0, with maximum diameters ranging from roughly 4.2 to 11 cm. Each sample produced roughly 3.65 to 8 million productive TCRbeta reads, and read depth showed no significant difference between tissue types. The study combined TCRbeta repertoire sequencing, expression microarrays and whole-exome sequencing across five regions of each liver tumor, with adjacent normal tissue and blood. TCRbeta repertoire sequencing covered about 35 specimens from 5 patients: 25 or so tumor regions, 5 adjacent noncancerous liver tissues and 5 peripheral blood samples. To link TCRbeta repertoire diversity with the local molecular phenotype, the roughly 23 tumor region samples were profiled using Agilent mRNA microarrays. Technical replicate repertoires showed high reproducibility, with mean shared-clone rates approximately 0.89 and correlation coefficients above 0.95.

General conclusions and limits of the study: Only about 8-24% of top clones were present in all five regions of a tumor, suggesting spatial heterogeneity of tumor-infiltrating T cells. Comparison of CD4+ and CD8+ T cell repertoires was precluded by the use of bulk unsorted samples. Only 4 or 5 patients were included in the study, and the authors note that the findings should be validated in a larger study. Because sequencing covered only the TCR beta chain and unpaired alpha chains were not captured, true repertoire diversity is likely underestimated. A significantly larger repertoire fraction was made up by the top 250 clones in tumors than in blood (p = 0.039). Repertoire overlap was found to be higher between tumor regions (mean roughly 36%) than between tumor-adjacent (approximately 17%) or tumor-blood (about 14%) pairs, consistent with antigen-driven expansion.

For CDR1 and CDR2, the germline V gene lists MNHEY and SVGEGT. The CDR3, from cysteine to phenylalanine, totals 17 residues. CDR3 DNA only is kept here, 51 bases in frame from base 1. Without any cell sorting, total RNA and DNA were co-extracted from approximately 22-30 mg of bulk tissue using the AllPrep DNA/RNA mini kit. Four to six patients with histopathologically diagnosed primary liver carcinoma underwent surgical resection in China between late 2015 and 2016. At the time of sampling, the patients had chronic HBV infection and had not received any treatment. Five spatially separated regions were sampled per tumor: superior, inferior, left-lateral and right-lateral poles, plus the tumor centre. According to histology, viable tumor cells made up more than 75% of every tumor sample. Fresh tumor and adjacent tissue pieces were bisected; one half was stored in RNAlater at -80°C, the other sent for histology.

Starting from 500 to 650 ng total RNA, TCRbeta-specific cDNA was produced by reverse transcription with a constant-region primer and ProtoScript II reverse transcriptase. The TCRbeta libraries were prepared through three rounds of nested multiplex PCR following a slightly modified ARM-PCR procedure. Each of the first two PCR rounds ran for about 10 cycles and used multiplex TRBV1-TRBV30 forward primers together with a Cbeta reverse primer. Sample barcodes and Illumina adapters were attached in a final 25-cycle PCR using Deep VentR polymerase. Amplicons of 200-500 bp were gel-purified with a QIAquick gel extraction kit before sequencing. The TCRbeta amplicons were sequenced with 250-bp paired-end reads on an Illumina HiSeq 2500. On the study's bioinformatics: Quality trimming of reads was performed with Trimmomatic v0.33, and paired reads were merged with FLASH v1.2.11 so that full CDR3 sequences could be recovered. V, D and J germline segments were assigned to the rearranged TCRbeta sequences using MiGEC v1.2.1b. Clonotype statistics and Shannon-Wiener diversity indices were calculated with VDJtools v1.0.0. Except for diversity analysis, only each sample's 250 most abundant clonotypes were used in subsequent analyses to reduce sampling bias. In TCRdb, the public reads were trimmed at Q25 with fastp and aligned with MiXCR, with productive beta chains retained. For every CDR3 protein sequence, its rows merge into one entry that carries the most common genes and DNA. These V and J calls originate from TCRdb's pipeline instead of the authors' own analysis. This sample is represented by fewer than 110,000 distinct CDR3 sequences; around 66% of them were singletons. The ten largest clones capture 9.5% to 15% of the sample.

This sequence was found in an older woman with primary liver carcinoma and hepatitis B virus infection. The sequenced sample was liver tumor tissue from sampling region 2. The sample's cell subset or site, from its label and the paper: tumor region T2, inferior pole. The V gene is TRBV6-2 or TRBV6-3 and the J gene is TRBJ2-7, and 9 bases in between align with TRBD2. The DNA is TGTGCCCGCAGTTACTCGACCGTTAGCGGGAGTTGGCGCGAGCAGTACTTC. It is translated as CARSYSTVSGSWREQYF.